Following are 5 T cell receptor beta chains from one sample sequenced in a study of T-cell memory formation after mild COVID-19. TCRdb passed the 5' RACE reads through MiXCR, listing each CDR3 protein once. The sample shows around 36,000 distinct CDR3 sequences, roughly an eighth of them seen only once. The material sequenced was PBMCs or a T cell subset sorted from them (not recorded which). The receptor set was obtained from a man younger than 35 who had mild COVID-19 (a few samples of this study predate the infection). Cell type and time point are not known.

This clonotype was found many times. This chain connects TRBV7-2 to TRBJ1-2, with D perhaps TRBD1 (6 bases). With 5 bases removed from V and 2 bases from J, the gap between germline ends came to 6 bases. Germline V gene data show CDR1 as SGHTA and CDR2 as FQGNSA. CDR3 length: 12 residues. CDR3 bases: TGTGCCAGCAGCGACAGGAACTATGGCTACACCTTC. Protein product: CASSDRNYGYTF.

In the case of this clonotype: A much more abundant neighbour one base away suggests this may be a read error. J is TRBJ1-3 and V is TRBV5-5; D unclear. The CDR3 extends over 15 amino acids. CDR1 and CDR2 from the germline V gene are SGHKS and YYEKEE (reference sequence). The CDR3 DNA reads TGTGCCAGCAGCCTTGGTCGGATCTCTGTAAACACCATATATTTT. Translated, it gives CASSLGRISVNTIYF.

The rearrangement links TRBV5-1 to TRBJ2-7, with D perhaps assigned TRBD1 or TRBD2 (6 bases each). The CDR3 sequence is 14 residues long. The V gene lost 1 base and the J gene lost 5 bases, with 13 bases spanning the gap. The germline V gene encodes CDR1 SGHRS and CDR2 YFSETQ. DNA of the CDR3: TGCGCCAGCAGCTTGCCCGGGGGCCGGAACGAGCAGTACTTC. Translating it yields CASSLPGGRNEQYF.

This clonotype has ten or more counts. In nucleotides, the CDR3 is TGCGCCAGCAGCCCCCAGGGACAGGGGGCTGTCACCGGGGAGCTGTTTTTT. Protein product: CASSPQGQGAVTGELFF. This chain links TRBV5-1 with TRBJ2-2; TRBD1 matches at 12 bases. The CDR3 is 17 residues long. Per the germline V gene, CDR1 is SGHRS and CDR2 is YFSETQ. The ends lost 4 bases at V and 4 bases at J; junction bases unmatched: 8.

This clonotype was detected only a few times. The CDR3 nucleotides are TGTGCCAGCTCAAATCAGGCTCAAGAGACCCAGTACTTC. It is translated as CASSNQAQETQYF. The chain joins TRBV18 to TRBJ2-5; D not certain. Between the trimmed V and J ends, which lost 5 bases and 2 bases, there was a span of 9 bases. CDR1 and CDR2 (germline): KGHSH, LQKENI. CDR3 length: 13 amino acids.